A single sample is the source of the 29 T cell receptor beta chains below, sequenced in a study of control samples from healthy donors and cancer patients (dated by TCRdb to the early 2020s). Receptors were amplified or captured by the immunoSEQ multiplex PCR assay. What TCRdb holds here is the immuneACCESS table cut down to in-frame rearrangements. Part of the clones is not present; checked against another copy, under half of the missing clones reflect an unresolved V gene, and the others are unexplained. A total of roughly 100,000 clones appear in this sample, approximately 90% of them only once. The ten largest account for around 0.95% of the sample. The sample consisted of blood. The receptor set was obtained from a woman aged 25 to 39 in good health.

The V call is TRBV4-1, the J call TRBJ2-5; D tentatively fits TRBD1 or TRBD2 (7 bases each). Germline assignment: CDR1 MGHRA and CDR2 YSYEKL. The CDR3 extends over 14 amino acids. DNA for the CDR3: TGCCCCCCCAGCCCAGGGGGGGATCAAGAGACCCAGTACTTC. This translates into CPPSPGGDQETQYF.

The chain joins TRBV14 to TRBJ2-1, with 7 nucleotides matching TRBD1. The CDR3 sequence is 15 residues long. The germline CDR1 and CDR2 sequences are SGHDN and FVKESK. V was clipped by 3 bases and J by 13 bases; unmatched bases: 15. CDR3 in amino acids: CASSQGPGGRAVQFF. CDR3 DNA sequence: TGTGCCAGCAGCCAGGGCCCAGGGGGACGTGCGGTACAGTTCTTC. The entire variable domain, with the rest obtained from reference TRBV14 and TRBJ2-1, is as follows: EAGVTQFPSHSVIEKGQTVTLRCDPISGHDNLYWYRRVMGKEIKFLLHFVKESKQDESGMPNNRFLAERTGGTYSTLKVQPAELEDSGVYFCASSQGPGGRAVQFFGPGTRLTVL.

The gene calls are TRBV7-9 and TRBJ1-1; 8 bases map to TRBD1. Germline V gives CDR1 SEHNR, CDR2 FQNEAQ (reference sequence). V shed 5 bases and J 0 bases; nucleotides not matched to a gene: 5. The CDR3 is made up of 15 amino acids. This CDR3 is CASSPGTGMNTEAFF. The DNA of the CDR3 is TGTGCCAGCAGCCCCGGGACAGGTATGAACACTGAAGCTTTCTTT.

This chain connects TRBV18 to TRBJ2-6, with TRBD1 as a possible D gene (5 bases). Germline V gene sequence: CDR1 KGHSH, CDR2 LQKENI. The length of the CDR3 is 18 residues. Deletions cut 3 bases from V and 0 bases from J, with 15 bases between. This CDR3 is CASSPRQTHSSGANVLTF. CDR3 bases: TGTGCCAGCTCACCGAGACAGACCCATAGCTCTGGGGCCAACGTCCTGACTTTC.

The CDR3 DNA reads TGTGCCTGGAGTCCCGGGCCGGCTCGACATGGCTACACCTTC. Amino acid sequence: CAWSPGPARHGYTF. The gene calls are TRBV30 and TRBJ1-2; D remains ambiguous. V lost 2 bases and J 6 bases, leaving 16 bases between the germline ends. The V gene's germline CDR1 is GTSNPN and CDR2 SVGIG (reference sequence). The CDR3 has 14 residues.

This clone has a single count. The DNA of the CDR3 is TGCAGCGCTATAACCCCCGGGACGGTCTACGAGCAGTACTTC. As protein: CSAITPGTVYEQYF. V gene TRBV29-1 combines with J gene TRBJ2-7; the D gene could be TRBD1 or TRBD2 (5 bases each). V lost 7 bases, J lost 3 bases, and 19 bases lay in between. Germline assignment: CDR1 SQVTM and CDR2 ANQGSEA. The length of the CDR3 is 14 residues.

Here the CDR3 DNA reads TGTGCCAGCAGCGGCAGGGACAGGGGAGGCAATCAGCCCCAGCATTTT. Translating it yields CASSGRDRGGNQPQHF. This rearrangement joins TRBV5-5 to TRBJ1-5; 10 positions agree with TRBD1. Germline-derived CDR1 and CDR2 are SGHKS and YYEKEE (reference sequence). This CDR3 has 16 residues. V gave up 4 bases and J gave up 2 bases; unmatched junction bases: 6.

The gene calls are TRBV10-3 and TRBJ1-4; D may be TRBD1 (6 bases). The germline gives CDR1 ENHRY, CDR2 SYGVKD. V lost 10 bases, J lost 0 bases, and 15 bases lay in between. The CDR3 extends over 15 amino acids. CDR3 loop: CATRGESTTNEKLFF. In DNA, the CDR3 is TGTGCCACCAGGGGAGAGTCTACAACTAATGAAAAACTGTTTTTT.

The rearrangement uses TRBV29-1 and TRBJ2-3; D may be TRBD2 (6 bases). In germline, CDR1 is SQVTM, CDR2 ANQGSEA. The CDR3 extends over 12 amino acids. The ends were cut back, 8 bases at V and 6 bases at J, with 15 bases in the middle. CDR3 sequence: CSLRRGRDTQYF. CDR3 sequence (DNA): TGCAGCCTGAGGAGGGGTCGCGATACGCAGTATTTT.

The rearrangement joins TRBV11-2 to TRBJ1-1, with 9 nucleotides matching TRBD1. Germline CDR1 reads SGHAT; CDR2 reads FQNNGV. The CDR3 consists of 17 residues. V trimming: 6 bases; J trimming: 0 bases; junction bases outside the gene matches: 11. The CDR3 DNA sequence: TGTGCCAGCAGGAAAGGAGGGACAGGGCTAATGAACACTGAAGCTTTCTTT. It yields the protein CASRKGGTGLMNTEAFF.

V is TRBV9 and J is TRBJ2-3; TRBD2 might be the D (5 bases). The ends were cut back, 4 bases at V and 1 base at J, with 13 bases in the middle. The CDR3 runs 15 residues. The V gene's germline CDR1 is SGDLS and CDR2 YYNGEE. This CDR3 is CASSPRRSGTDTQYF. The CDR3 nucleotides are TGTGCCAGCAGCCCGCGGAGGAGTGGCACAGATACGCAGTATTTT.

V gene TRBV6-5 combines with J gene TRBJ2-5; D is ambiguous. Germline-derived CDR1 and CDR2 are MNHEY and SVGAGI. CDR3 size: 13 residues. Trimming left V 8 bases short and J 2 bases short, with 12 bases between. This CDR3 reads CASDRPPQETQYF. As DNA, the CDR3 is TGTGCCAGCGATAGACCCCCTCAAGAGACCCAGTACTTC.

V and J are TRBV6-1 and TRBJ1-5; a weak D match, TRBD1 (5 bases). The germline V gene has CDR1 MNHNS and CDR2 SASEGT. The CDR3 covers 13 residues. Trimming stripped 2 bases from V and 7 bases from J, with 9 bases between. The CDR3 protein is CASSEQGNQPQHF. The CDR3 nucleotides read TGTGCCAGCAGTGAACAGGGTAACCAGCCCCAGCATTTT.

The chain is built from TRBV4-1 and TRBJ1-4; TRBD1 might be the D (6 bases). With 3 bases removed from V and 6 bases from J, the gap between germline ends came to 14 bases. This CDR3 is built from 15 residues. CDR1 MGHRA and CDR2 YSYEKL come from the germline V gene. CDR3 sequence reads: CASSHRTVVDEKLFF. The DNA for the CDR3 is TGCGCCAGCAGCCATAGGACAGTTGTAGATGAAAAACTGTTTTTT.

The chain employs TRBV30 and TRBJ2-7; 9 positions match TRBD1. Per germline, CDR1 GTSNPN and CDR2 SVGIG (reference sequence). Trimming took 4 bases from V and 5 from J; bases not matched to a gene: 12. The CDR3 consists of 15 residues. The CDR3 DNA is TGTGCCTGGACCTTGGGGGGGACAGGGATGAACGAGCAGTACTTC. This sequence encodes CAWTLGGTGMNEQYF.

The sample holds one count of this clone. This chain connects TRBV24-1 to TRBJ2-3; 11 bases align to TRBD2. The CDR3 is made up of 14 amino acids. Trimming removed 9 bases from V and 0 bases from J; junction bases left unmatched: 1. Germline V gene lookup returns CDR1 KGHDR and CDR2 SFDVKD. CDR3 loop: CATGTSGSTDTQYF. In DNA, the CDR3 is TGTGCCACCGGGACTAGCGGAAGCACAGATACGCAGTATTTT.

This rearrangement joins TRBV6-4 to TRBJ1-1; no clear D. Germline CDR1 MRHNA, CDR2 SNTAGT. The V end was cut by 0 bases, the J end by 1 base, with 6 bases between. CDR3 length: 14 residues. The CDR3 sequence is CASSDSDKNTEAFF. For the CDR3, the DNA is TGTGCCAGCAGTGACTCAGACAAGAACACTGAAGCTTTCTTT.

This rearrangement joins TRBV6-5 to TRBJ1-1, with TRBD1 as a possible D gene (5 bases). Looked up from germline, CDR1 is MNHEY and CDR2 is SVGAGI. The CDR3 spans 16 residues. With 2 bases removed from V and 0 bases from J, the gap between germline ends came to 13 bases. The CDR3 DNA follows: TGTGCCAGCAGTTACGCGAGGGGAGGGATGAACACTGAAGCTTTCTTT. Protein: CASSYARGGMNTEAFF.

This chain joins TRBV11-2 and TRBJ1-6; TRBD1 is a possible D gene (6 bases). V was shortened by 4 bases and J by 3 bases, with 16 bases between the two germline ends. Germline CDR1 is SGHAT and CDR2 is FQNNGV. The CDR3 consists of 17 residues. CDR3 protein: CASSSADSLFYNSPLHF. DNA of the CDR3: TGTGCCAGCAGCTCCGCGGACAGCCTCTTCTATAATTCACCCCTCCACTTT.

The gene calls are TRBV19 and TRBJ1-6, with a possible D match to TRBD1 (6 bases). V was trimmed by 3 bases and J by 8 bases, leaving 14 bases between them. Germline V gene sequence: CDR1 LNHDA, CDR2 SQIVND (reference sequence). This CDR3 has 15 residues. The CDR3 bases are TGTGCCAGTAGTATGGTGGGGGCGCGACATTCACCCCTCCACTTT. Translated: CASSMVGARHSPLHF.

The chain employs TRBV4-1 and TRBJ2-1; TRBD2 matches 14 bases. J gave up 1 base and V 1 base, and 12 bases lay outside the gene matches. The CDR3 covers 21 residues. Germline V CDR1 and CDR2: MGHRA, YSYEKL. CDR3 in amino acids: CASSQGRAGTSGSKSYNEQFF. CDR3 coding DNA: TGCGCCAGCAGCCAAGGTAGGGCAGGGACTAGCGGGAGTAAGTCCTACAATGAGCAGTTCTTC.

This CDR3 reads CASSMAGRLYNEQFF. The CDR3, as DNA: TGTGCCAGTAGTATGGCAGGGAGGCTCTACAATGAGCAGTTCTTC. The chain has TRBV19 and TRBJ2-1; D perhaps matches TRBD2 (6 bases). There are 15 residues in the CDR3. The V gene lost 3 bases and the J gene lost 3 bases, with 12 bases spanning the gap. Germline CDR1 and CDR2: LNHDA and SQIVND (reference sequence).

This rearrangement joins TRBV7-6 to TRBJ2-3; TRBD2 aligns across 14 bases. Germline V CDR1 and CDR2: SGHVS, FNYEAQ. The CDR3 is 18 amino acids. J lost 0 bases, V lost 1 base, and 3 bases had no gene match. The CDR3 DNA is TGTGCCAGCAGCTTAGGGACTAGCGGGGGGATAAGCACAGATACGCAGTATTTT. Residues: CASSLGTSGGISTDTQYF.

CDR3: CASSILGRGVFGNTEAFF. CDR3 sequence (DNA): TGTGCCAGTAGTATACTTGGCAGGGGTGTATTCGGAAACACTGAAGCTTTCTTT. V gene TRBV19 combines with J gene TRBJ1-1; the D gene is possibly TRBD1 (6 bases). V gave up 2 bases and J gave up 2 bases, with 21 bases separating them. From germline, CDR1 is LNHDA and CDR2 SQIVND (reference sequence). The CDR3 extends over 18 amino acids.

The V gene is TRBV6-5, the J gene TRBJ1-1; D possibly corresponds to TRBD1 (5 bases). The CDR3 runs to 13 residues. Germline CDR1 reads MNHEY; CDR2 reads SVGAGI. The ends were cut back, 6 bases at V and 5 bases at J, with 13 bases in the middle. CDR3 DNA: TGTGCCAGCAGGTTCCAGGGCAATACTGAAGCTTTCTTT. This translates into CASRFQGNTEAFF.

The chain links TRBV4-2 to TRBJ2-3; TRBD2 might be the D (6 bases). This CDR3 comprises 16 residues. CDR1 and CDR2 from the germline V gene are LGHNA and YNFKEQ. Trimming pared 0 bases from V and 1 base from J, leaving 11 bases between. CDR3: CASSQDKTSRTDTQYF. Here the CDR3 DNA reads TGTGCCAGCAGCCAAGATAAGACTAGTCGCACAGATACGCAGTATTTT.

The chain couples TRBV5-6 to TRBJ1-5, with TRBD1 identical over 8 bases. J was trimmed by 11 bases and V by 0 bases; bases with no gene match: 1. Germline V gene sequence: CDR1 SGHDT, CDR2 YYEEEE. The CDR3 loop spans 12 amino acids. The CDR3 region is CASSLDRGTQHF. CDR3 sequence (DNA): TGTGCCAGCAGCTTGGACAGGGGGACCCAGCATTTT.

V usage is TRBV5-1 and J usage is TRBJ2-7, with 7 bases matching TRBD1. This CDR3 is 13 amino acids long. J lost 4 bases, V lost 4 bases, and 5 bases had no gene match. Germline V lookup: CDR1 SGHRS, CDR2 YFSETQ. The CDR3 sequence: CASSVGQQYEQYF. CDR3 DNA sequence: TGCGCCAGCAGCGTGGGACAGCAGTACGAGCAGTACTTC.

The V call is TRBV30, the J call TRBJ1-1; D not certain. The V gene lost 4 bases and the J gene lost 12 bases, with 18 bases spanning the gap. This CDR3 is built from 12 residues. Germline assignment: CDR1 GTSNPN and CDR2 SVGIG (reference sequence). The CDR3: CAWTIPGADSFF. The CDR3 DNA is TGTGCCTGGACTATACCGGGAGCAGACTCTTTCTTT.